Following are 5 T cell receptor beta chains from one sample sequenced in a study of blood T cells in healthy people across ages. A second PCR of roughly 6 to 12 cycles used a sample-barcoded 5' primer and a J-beta primer mix. TCRdb re-analysed the 5' RACE reads in MiXCR, keeping a single row per CDR3 protein. The sample contains more than 700,000 distinct CDR3 sequences, roughly 50% of which appear only once. Sequencing was done on a sample of blood. These receptors were taken from a man older than 75 in good health.

The V call is TRBV20-1, the J call TRBJ1-2; D gene uncertain. Per the germline V gene, CDR1 is DFQATT and CDR2 is SNEGSKA (reference sequence). V was cut by 0 bases and J by 1 base, with 18 bases left in between. The CDR3 runs 17 residues. This chain's CDR3 is CSARDPKSLGINYGYTF. The CDR3 region has the DNA TGCAGTGCTAGAGACCCGAAATCCCTTGGGATTAACTATGGCTACACCTTC.

This clonotype was counted between two and nine times. The J gene is TRBJ1-1, the V gene TRBV16; tentatively, D is TRBD1 (5 bases). Trimming removed 4 bases from V and 0 bases from J, with 12 bases in between. CDR1 is KGHSY and CDR2 is FQNENV in the germline V gene. The CDR3 is made up of 15 amino acids. CDR3 coding DNA: TGTGCCAGCAGCCCCGGTCGAGGGGTGAACACTGAAGCTTTCTTT. It codes for CASSPGRGVNTEAFF. The variable domain in full, completed from reference TRBV16 and TRBJ1-1, reads GEEVAQTPKHLVRGEGQKAKLYCAPIKGHSYVFWYQQVLKNEFKFLISFQNENVFDETGMPKERFSAKCLPNSPCSLEIQATKLEDSAVYFCASSPGRGVNTEAFFGQGTRLTVV.

The rearrangement links TRBV7-9 to TRBJ1-2; TRBD1 matches 9 bases. Per germline, CDR1 SEHNR and CDR2 FQNEAQ (reference sequence). This CDR3 has 15 amino acids. With 5 bases clipped from V and 5 bases from J, the junction kept 9 bases outside the gene matches. The CDR3 DNA sequence: TGTGCCAGCAGCGGCCGACAGGGGGAATTTTATGGCTACACCTTC. It yields the protein CASSGRQGEFYGYTF.

This clonotype was picked up a small number of times. This CDR3 reads CASSYSGTGGRETQYF. The CDR3 DNA is TGTGCCAGCAGTTACTCGGGCACAGGGGGCCGGGAGACCCAGTACTTC. The V call is TRBV6-6, the J call TRBJ2-5; 9 nucleotides agree with TRBD1. CDR1 is MNHNY and CDR2 is SVGAGI in the germline V gene (reference sequence). The CDR3 runs 16 residues. The trim removed 0 bases at V and 5 bases at J, leaving 7 bases unmatched.

This clonotype was detected only a few times. V is TRBV28 and J is TRBJ2-7, with TRBD2 as a possible D gene (6 bases). The CDR3 extends over 14 amino acids. Germline values: CDR1 MDHEN, CDR2 SYDVKM. Trimming stripped 5 bases from V and 3 bases from J, with 14 bases between. The DNA of the CDR3 is TGTGCCAGCAGTCCATCCGGGACTCGCTACGAGCAGTACTTC. Amino acids: CASSPSGTRYEQYF.